This T cell receptor (beta chain) was sequenced for a study of T cells in Graves' hyperthyroidism and ophthalmopathy. The germline CDR1 and CDR2 sequences are LNHDA and SQIVND (reference sequence). Trimming left V 3 bases short and J 9 bases short, with 18 bases between. This CDR3 is 15 amino acids long. RNA transcripts were the template for amplifying TCR beta CDR3 regions. The primer set for the first-round RT-PCR of the TCR CDR3 was HTBI. In TCRdb, the multiplex PCR reads were re-called with MiXCR into one record per CDR3 protein. The table has 530,000 or so distinct CDR3 sequences, roughly 18% seen once; the top ten hold around 17%. This clonotype was picked up a small number of times.

The chain carries TRBV19 and TRBJ2-1; D uncertain. This TCR derives from a woman under 30 with Graves' ophthalmopathy. What was sequenced was blood. In nucleotides, the CDR3 is TGTGCCAGTAGTATGGTCCCCCCCGCAATGAGTGAGCAGTTCTTC. Residues: CASSMVPPAMSEQFF.